One and the same sample provided the 22 T cell receptor beta chains below, sequenced in a study of CD8 T cells in Susac syndrome. Random hexamers served to reverse transcribe roughly 0.45 to 1 ug RNA. TCRdb called the immunoSEQ multiplex PCR reads again in MiXCR, with one record for every CDR3 protein. The sample consists of approximately 100,000 distinct CDR3 sequences, over 90% of them appearing once. Material: CD4+ T cells from PBMCs. Receptors originate from a human donor in good health.

This chain links TRBV27 with TRBJ2-2; no definite D call. The CDR3 loop spans 14 amino acids. Germline values: CDR1 MNHEY, CDR2 SMNVEV (reference sequence). V gave up 6 bases and J gave up 5 bases, with 13 bases separating them. The CDR3 region has the DNA TGTGCCAGCAGCCCATTTGGCGTGACCGGGGAGCTGTTTTTT. It specifies CASSPFGVTGELFF.

The chain recombines TRBV6-6 with TRBJ2-5, with 10 positions matching TRBD2. Unmatched junction bases numbered 4, after V lost 3 bases and J lost 0 bases. There are 16 residues in the CDR3. Germline V gene sequence: CDR1 MNHNY, CDR2 SVGAGI (reference sequence). The CDR3 region has the DNA TGTGCCAGCAGTTATGTCCTAGCGGGAGACCAAGAGACCCAGTACTTC. This sequence encodes CASSYVLAGDQETQYF.

This chain links TRBV7-2 with TRBJ2-1; TRBD2 matches at 8 bases. The CDR3 is 15 amino acids. Germline V CDR1 and CDR2: SGHTA, FQGNSA. The trim removed 1 base at V and 6 bases at J, leaving 5 bases unmatched. DNA for the CDR3: TGTGCCAGCAGCTTAGTACGGGGGGGCCCCAATGAGCAGTTCTTC. It is translated as CASSLVRGGPNEQFF. Looking up the rest from reference TRBV7-2 and TRBJ2-1 gives the full variable domain: GAGVSQSPSNKVTEKGKDVELRCDPISGHTALYWYRQSLGQGLEFLIYFQGNSAPDKSGLPSDRFSAERTGGSVSTLTIQRTQQEDSAVYLCASSLVRGGPNEQFFGPGTRLTVL.

This chain links TRBV19 with TRBJ2-2; either TRBD1 or TRBD2 may fit D (5 bases each). Germline CDR1 LNHDA, CDR2 SQIVND (reference sequence). The germline V and J ends were trimmed by 11 bases and 1 base, with 5 bases remaining between them. This CDR3 is 11 amino acids long. The chain's CDR3 is CAGGNTGELFF. In nucleotides, the CDR3 is TGTGCCGGGGGGAACACCGGGGAGCTGTTTTTT.

This clonotype was detected only a few times. This chain links TRBV5-1 with TRBJ2-2, with D maybe TRBD2 (6 bases). The CDR3 spans 15 residues. Germline loops: CDR1 SGHRS, CDR2 YFSETQ. Trimming left V 4 bases short and J 4 bases short, with 14 bases between. This CDR3 reads CASSPTVGGTGELFF. The CDR3 DNA sequence: TGCGCCAGCAGCCCGACAGTCGGGGGCACCGGGGAGCTGTTTTTT.

The chain employs TRBV9 and TRBJ2-1; D ambiguous. This CDR3 region has 12 residues. Germline-derived CDR1 and CDR2 are SGDLS and YYNGEE. Deletions cut 0 bases from V and 5 bases from J, with 3 bases between. The CDR3 bases are TGTGCCAGCAGCGTAGCCGACAATGAGCAGTTCTTC. It is translated as CASSVADNEQFF.

The chain combines TRBV5-1 with TRBJ2-3; 13 bases are a match to TRBD2. V dropped 3 bases and J dropped 12; count of bases not matched to a gene: 10. The CDR3 totals 15 residues. The germline CDR1 and CDR2 sequences are SGHRS and YFSETQ. The CDR3 here is CASSSDQTSGRLQYF. CDR3 nucleotides: TGCGCCAGCAGCTCCGACCAGACTAGCGGGAGGCTCCAGTATTTT.

The chain combines TRBV7-9 with TRBJ1-1; TRBD1 might be the D (6 bases). Germline lookup yields CDR1 SEHNR and CDR2 FQNEAQ (reference sequence). The CDR3 has 12 residues. V was trimmed by 5 bases and J by 11 bases, leaving 15 bases between them. CDR3 protein: CASSLADRRAFF. As DNA, the CDR3 is TGTGCCAGCAGCCTGGCCGACAGGCGCGCTTTCTTT.

This chain links TRBV20-1 with TRBJ2-1; D not certain. From germline, CDR1 is DFQATT and CDR2 SNEGSKA (reference sequence). With 6 bases removed from V and 4 bases from J, the gap between germline ends came to 16 bases. CDR3 length: 14 residues. This chain's CDR3 is CSAPPQLRYNEQFF. The CDR3 nucleotides read TGCAGTGCCCCGCCCCAATTGAGGTACAATGAGCAGTTCTTC.

The genes are TRBV6-5 and TRBJ1-1; 10 nucleotides agree with TRBD1. There are 19 residues in the CDR3. V lost 2 bases and J lost 4; bases outside the gene matches: 16. CDR1 and CDR2 from the germline V gene are MNHEY and SVGAGI. CDR3 nucleotides: TGTGCCAGCAGTTACCCACGGGAAGGGACAGGGGCCGGAGGCACTGAAGCTTTCTTT. Protein sequence: CASSYPREGTGAGGTEAFF.

The rearrangement uses TRBV29-1 and TRBJ2-3, with 8 bases identical to TRBD2. Germline V gene lookup returns CDR1 SQVTM and CDR2 ANQGSEA. This CDR3 is 13 amino acids long. V lost 3 bases and J lost 4; bases outside the gene matches: 3. The CDR3 nucleotides are TGCAGCGTTGACAGCGGGAGCGCAGATACGCAGTATTTT. It encodes CSVDSGSADTQYF.

J is TRBJ2-7 and V is TRBV20-1; a possible D gene is TRBD1 (6 bases). Trimming pared 7 bases from V and 4 bases from J, leaving 14 bases between. Germline CDR1 reads DFQATT; CDR2 reads SNEGSKA (reference sequence). The CDR3 is made up of 12 amino acids. In DNA, the CDR3 is TGCAGTGTCGGGCAGGGGAAATACGAGCAGTACTTC. It codes for CSVGQGKYEQYF.

In this sample, this clonotype turned up a few times. This chain uses TRBV29-1 with TRBJ1-1; no definite D call. This CDR3 comprises 13 residues. Germline-derived CDR1 and CDR2 are SQVTM and ANQGSEA. Trimming shortened V by 4 bases and J by 1 base, and 10 bases separated the two germline ends. The CDR3 is CSVVQQPNTEAFF. The CDR3 DNA follows: TGCAGCGTTGTCCAACAGCCGAACACTGAAGCTTTCTTT.

The chain recombines TRBV6-5 with TRBJ1-4; possible D gene TRBD1, 6 bases. There are 14 residues in the CDR3. From germline, CDR1 is MNHEY and CDR2 SVGAGI. V shed 4 bases and J shed 5 bases, with 11 bases lying between them. The CDR3 coding sequence is TGTGCCAGCAGTTCCGGACAGATGAATGAAAAACTGTTTTTT. It codes for CASSSGQMNEKLFF.

This chain uses TRBV5-1 with TRBJ2-5, with 9 nucleotides matching TRBD2. Trimming cost V 4 bases and J 5 bases; bases outside gene matches: 9. This CDR3 region has 15 residues. Germline V gives CDR1 SGHRS, CDR2 YFSETQ. The CDR3 nucleotides are TGCGCCAGCAGCGATGGTTCTAGCGGGATGGAGACCCAGTACTTC. It translates to CASSDGSSGMETQYF. Full variable domain (remainder filled in from reference TRBV5-1 and TRBJ2-5): KAGVTQTPRYLIKTRGQQVTLSCSPISGHRSVSWYQQTPGQGLQFLFEYFSETQRNKGNFPGRFSGRQFSNSRSEMNVSTLELGDSALYLCASSDGSSGMETQYFGPGTRLLVL.

The V call is TRBV20-1, the J call TRBJ1-3; D is perhaps TRBD1 (6 bases). Trimming took off 6 bases at V and 6 bases at J, with 15 bases between the two ends. The CDR3 consists of 13 residues. Germline assignment: CDR1 DFQATT and CDR2 SNEGSKA (reference sequence). CDR3 coding DNA: TGCAGTGCCAGGGGAGGGGTCGAAAACACCATATATTTT. This gives the protein CSARGGVENTIYF.

This clonotype was observed a few times. The V gene is TRBV7-9, the J gene TRBJ2-7, with 7 bases fitting TRBD1. Per germline, CDR1 SEHNR and CDR2 FQNEAQ (reference sequence). Trimming at V came to 4 bases and at J to 2 bases, leaving 8 bases not matched to a gene. CDR3 length equals 15 residues. The CDR3 here is CASSSHRGLPYEQYF. Here the CDR3 DNA reads TGTGCCAGCAGCTCTCACAGGGGTCTTCCCTACGAGCAGTACTTC. The variable domain in full, completed from reference TRBV7-9 and TRBJ2-7, reads DTGVSQNPRHKITKRGQNVTFRCDPISEHNRLYWYRQTLGQGPEFLTYFQNEAQLEKSRLLSDRFSAERPKGSFSTLEIQRTEQGDSAMYLCASSSHRGLPYEQYFGPGTRLTVT.

The rearrangement links TRBV7-9 to TRBJ2-1; 7 bases fit TRBD1. This CDR3 region has 14 residues. Germline V gene lookup returns CDR1 SEHNR and CDR2 FQNEAQ (reference sequence). V was pared by 5 bases and J by 0 bases, with 1 base of the junction left unmatched. CDR3 loop: CASSRDSSYNEQFF. DNA of the CDR3: TGTGCCAGCAGCCGGGACAGCTCCTACAATGAGCAGTTCTTC. The entire variable domain, with the rest obtained from reference TRBV7-9 and TRBJ2-1, is as follows: DTGVSQNPRHKITKRGQNVTFRCDPISEHNRLYWYRQTLGQGPEFLTYFQNEAQLEKSRLLSDRFSAERPKGSFSTLEIQRTEQGDSAMYLCASSRDSSYNEQFFGPGTRLTVL.

The chain couples TRBV12-3 or TRBV12-4 to TRBJ2-1; D is possibly TRBD2 (5 bases). V lost 2 bases and J lost 7, with 15 bases in between. The CDR3 is 15 amino acids. The CDR3 sequence is CASSLTEAGVNEQFF. DNA of the CDR3: TGTGCCAGCAGTTTAACCGAGGCGGGCGTGAATGAGCAGTTCTTC.

The V gene is TRBV7-2, the J gene TRBJ2-5, with D possibly matching TRBD2 (7 bases). V lost 5 bases to trimming and J lost 4 bases, with 23 bases between them. Looked up from germline, CDR1 is SGHTA and CDR2 is FQGNSA. There are 17 residues in the CDR3. The CDR3 sequence is CASSRGASALDAETQYF. The CDR3 bases are TGTGCCAGCAGCCGGGGGGCTAGCGCCCTCGATGCAGAGACCCAGTACTTC.

The chain has TRBV19 and TRBJ2-1; D not resolved. This CDR3 has 11 amino acids. Per germline, CDR1 LNHDA and CDR2 SQIVND (reference sequence). Trimming took off 3 bases at V and 11 bases at J, with 8 bases between the two ends. The CDR3 loop reads CASSIDVKQFF. The CDR3, as DNA: TGTGCCAGTAGTATTGATGTAAAGCAGTTCTTC.

The chain employs TRBV7-2 and TRBJ2-2; the D is unclear. The CDR3 is made up of 14 amino acids. Trimming removed 4 bases from V and 7 bases from J, with 13 bases in between. Germline-derived CDR1 and CDR2 are SGHTA and FQGNSA. CDR3 DNA: TGTGCCAGCAGCTCGACCAGAGAAGGCGGGGAGCTGTTTTTT. Encoded protein: CASSSTREGGELFF. Complete variable domain (other parts from reference TRBV7-2 and TRBJ2-2): GAGVSQSPSNKVTEKGKDVELRCDPISGHTALYWYRQSLGQGLEFLIYFQGNSAPDKSGLPSDRFSAERTGGSVSTLTIQRTQQEDSAVYLCASSSTREGGELFFGEGSRLTVL.